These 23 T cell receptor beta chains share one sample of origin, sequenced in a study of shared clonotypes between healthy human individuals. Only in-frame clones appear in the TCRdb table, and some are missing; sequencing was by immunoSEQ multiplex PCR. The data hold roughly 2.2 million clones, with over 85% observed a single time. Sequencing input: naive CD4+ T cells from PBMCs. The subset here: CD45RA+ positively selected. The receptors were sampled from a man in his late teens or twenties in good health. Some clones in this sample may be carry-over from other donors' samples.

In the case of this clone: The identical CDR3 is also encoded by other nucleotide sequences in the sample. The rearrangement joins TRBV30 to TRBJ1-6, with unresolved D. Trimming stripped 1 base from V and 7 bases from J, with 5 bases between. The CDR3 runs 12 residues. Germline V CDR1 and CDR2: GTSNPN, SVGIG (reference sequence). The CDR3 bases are TGTGCCTGGAGTGACGGGAATTCACCCCTCCACTTT. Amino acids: CAWSDGNSPLHF.

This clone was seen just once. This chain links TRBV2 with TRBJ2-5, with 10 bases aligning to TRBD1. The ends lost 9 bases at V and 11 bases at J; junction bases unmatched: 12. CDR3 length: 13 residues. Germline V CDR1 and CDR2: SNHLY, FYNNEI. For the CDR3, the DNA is TGTGCCAGGGCGACAGGGGGCGCGCAAGAGCAGTACTTC. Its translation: CARATGGAQEQYF.

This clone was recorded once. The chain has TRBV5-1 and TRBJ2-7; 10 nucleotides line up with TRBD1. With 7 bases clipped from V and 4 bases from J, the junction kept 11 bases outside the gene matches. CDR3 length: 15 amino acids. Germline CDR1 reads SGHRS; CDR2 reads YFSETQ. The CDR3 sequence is CASHGGQGLLYEQYF. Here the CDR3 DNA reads TGCGCCAGCCACGGGGGACAGGGGCTCTTGTACGAGCAGTACTTC. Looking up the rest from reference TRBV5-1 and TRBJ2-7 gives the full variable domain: KAGVTQTPRYLIKTRGQQVTLSCSPISGHRSVSWYQQTPGQGLQFLFEYFSETQRNKGNFPGRFSGRQFSNSRSEMNVSTLELGDSALYLCASHGGQGLLYEQYFGPGTRLTVT.

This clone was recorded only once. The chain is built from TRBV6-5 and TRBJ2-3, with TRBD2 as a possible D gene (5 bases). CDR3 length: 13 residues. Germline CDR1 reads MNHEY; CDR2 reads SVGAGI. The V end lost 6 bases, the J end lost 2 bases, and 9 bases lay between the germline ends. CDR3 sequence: CASRRTVTDTQYF. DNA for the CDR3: TGTGCCAGCAGGCGGACTGTCACAGATACGCAGTATTTT.

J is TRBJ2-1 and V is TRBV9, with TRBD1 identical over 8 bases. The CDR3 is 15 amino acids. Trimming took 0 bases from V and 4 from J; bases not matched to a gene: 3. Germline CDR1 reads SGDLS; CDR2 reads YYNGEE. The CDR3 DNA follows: TGTGCCAGCAGCGTAGGACAGGGGCCGTACAATGAGCAGTTCTTC. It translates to CASSVGQGPYNEQFF.

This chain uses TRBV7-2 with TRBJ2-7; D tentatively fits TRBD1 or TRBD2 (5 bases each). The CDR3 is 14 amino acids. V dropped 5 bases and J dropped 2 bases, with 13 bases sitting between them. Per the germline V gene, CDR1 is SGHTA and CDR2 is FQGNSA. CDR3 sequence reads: CASSLGTRTYEQYF. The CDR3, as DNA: TGTGCCAGCAGCCTCGGGACCAGAACCTACGAGCAGTACTTC.

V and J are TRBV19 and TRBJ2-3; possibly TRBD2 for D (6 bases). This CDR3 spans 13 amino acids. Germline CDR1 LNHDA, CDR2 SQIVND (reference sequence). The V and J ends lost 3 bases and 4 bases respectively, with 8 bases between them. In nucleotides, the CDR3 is TGTGCCAGTAGTATCCCGGGAGCAGATACGCAGTATTTT. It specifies CASSIPGADTQYF.

The CDR3 DNA follows: TGTGCCAGCAGCTTCAGGGAGGGCACTGAAGCTTTCTTT. As protein: CASSFREGTEAFF. The genes are TRBV7-9 and TRBJ1-1; D is perhaps TRBD1 (5 bases). The CDR3 spans 13 residues. The germline gives CDR1 SEHNR, CDR2 FQNEAQ (reference sequence). The germline V and J ends were trimmed by 3 bases and 4 bases, with 9 bases remaining between them.

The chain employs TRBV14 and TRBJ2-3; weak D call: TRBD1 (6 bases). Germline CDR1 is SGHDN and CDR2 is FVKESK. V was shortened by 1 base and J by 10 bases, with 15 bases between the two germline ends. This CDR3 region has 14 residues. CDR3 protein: CASSQARTALPQYF. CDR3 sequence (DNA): TGTGCCAGCAGCCAAGCCCGGACAGCCTTGCCGCAGTATTTT.

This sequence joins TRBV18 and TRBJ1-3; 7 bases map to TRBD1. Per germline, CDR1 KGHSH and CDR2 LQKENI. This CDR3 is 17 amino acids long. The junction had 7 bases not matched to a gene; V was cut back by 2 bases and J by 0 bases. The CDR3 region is CASSPWTGLPSGNTIYF. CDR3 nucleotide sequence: TGTGCCAGCTCACCATGGACAGGACTCCCCTCTGGAAACACCATATATTTT.

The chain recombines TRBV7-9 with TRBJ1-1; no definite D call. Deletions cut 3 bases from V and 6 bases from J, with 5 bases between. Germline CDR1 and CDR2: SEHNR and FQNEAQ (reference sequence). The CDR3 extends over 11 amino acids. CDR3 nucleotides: TGTGCCAGCAGCTTGATGGCTGAAGCTTTCTTT. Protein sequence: CASSLMAEAFF.

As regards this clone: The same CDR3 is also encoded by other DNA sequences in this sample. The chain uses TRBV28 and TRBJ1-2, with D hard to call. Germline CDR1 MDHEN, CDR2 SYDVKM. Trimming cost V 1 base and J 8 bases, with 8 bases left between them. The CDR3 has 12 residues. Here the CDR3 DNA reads TGTGCCAGCAGTTTATCCGGGAAAGGCTACACCTTC. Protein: CASSLSGKGYTF.

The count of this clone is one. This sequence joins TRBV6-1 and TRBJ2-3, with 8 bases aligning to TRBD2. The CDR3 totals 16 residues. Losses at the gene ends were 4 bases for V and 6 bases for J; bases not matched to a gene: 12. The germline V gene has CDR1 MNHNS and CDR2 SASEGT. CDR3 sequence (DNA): TGTGCCAGCAGTGGACTAGCGACCAGGGGATTTGATACGCAGTATTTT. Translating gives CASSGLATRGFDTQYF.

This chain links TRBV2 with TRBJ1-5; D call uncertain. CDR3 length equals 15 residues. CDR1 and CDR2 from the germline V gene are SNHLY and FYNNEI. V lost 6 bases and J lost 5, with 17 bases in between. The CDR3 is CASSAQLGGDQPQHF. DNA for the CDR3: TGTGCCAGCAGCGCCCAACTGGGAGGTGATCAGCCCCAGCATTTT.

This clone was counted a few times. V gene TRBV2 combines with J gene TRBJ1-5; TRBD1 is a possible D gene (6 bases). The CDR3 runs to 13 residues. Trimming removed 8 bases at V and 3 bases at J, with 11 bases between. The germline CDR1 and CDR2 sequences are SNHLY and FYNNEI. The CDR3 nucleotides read TGTGCCAGCCACCGGGACACCAATCAGCCCCAGCATTTT. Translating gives CASHRDTNQPQHF. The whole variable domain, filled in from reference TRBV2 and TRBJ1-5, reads EPEVTQTPSHQVTQMGQEVILRCVPISNHLYFYWYRQILGQKVEFLVSFYNNEISEKSEIFDDQFSVERPDGSNFTLKIRSTKLEDSAMYFCASHRDTNQPQHFGDGTRLSIL.

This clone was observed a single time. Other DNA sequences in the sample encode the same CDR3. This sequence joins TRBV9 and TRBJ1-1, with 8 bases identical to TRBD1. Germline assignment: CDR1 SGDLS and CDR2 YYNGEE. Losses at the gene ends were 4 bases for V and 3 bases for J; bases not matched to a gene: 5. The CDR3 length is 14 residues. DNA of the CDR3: TGTGCCAGCAGCCCTACAGGGGGTCACACTGAAGCTTTCTTT. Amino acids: CASSPTGGHTEAFF.

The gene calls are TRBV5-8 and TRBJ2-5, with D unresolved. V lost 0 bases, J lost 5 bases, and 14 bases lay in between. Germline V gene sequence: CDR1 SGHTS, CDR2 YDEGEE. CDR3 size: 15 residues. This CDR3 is CASSLGVGEAETQYF. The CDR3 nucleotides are TGTGCCAGCAGCTTGGGGGTCGGCGAGGCCGAGACCCAGTACTTC.

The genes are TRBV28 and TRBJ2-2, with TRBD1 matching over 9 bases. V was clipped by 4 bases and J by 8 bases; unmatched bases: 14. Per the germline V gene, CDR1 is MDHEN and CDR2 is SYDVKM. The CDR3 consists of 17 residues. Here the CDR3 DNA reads TGTGCCAGCAGTTCCCTGGGTGGACAGGGGAAAATTGGGGAGCTGTTTTTT. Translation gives CASSSLGGQGKIGELFF.

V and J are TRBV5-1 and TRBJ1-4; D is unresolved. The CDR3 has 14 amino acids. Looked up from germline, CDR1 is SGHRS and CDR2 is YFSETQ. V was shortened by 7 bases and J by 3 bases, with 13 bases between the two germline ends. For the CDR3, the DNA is TGCGCCAGCCGCGAGGACGGGTCTAATGAAAAACTGTTTTTT. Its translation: CASREDGSNEKLFF.

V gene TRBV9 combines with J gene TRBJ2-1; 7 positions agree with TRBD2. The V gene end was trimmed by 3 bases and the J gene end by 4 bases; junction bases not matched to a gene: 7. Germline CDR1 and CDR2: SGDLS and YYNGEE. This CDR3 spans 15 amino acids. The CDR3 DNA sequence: TGTGCCAGCAGCGAGAGCGGGAACGGGTACAATGAGCAGTTCTTC. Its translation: CASSESGNGYNEQFF. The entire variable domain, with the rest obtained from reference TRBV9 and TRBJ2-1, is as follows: DSGVTQTPKHLITATGQRVTLRCSPRSGDLSVYWYQQSLDQGLQFLIQYYNGEERAKGNILERFSAQQFPDLHSELNLSSLELGDSALYFCASSESGNGYNEQFFGPGTRLTVL.

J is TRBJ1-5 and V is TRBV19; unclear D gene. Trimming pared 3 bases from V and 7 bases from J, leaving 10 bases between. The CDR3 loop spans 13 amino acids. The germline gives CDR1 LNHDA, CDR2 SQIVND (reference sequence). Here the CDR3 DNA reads TGTGCCAGTAGTATCGGGGTAGGGCAGCCCCAGCATTTT. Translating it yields CASSIGVGQPQHF.

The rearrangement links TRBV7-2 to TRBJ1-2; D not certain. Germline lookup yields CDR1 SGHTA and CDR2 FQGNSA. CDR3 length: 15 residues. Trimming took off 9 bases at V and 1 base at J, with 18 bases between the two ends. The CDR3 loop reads CASYPASLINYGYTF. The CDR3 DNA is TGTGCCAGTTACCCGGCCAGCCTAATTAACTATGGCTACACCTTC.

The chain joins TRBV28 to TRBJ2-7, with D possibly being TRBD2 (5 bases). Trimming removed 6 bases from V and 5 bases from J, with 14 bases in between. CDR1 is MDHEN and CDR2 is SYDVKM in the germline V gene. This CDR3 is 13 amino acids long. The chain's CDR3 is CASSTAGPHEQYF. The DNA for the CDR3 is TGTGCCAGCAGCACCGCGGGTCCCCACGAGCAGTACTTC. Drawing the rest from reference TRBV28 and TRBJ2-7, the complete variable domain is DVKVTQSSRYLVKRTGEKVFLECVQDMDHENMFWYRQDPGLGLRLIYFSYDVKMKEKGDIPEGYSVSREKKERFSLILESASTNQTSMYLCASSTAGPHEQYFGPGTRLTVT.